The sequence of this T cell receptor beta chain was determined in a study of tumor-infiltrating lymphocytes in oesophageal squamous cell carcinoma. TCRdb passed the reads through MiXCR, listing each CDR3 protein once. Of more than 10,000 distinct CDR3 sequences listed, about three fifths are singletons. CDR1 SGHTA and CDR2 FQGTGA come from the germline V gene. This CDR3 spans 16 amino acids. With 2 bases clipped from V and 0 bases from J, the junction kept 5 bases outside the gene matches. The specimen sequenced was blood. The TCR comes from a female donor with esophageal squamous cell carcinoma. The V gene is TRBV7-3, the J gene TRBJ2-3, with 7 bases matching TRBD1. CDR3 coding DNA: TGTGCCAGCAGCTTATTAGGGGGCGAAAGCACAGATACGCAGTATTTT. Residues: CASSLLGGESTDTQYF.